This T cell receptor beta chain was observed in a study of neurological immune-mediated disorders. Volunteers from a blood bank in Maryland, USA, made up the healthy controls. The method for making cDNA was 5'RACE, and it used 10-nucleotide random UMIs. Using its own MiXCR run on the 5' RACE reads, TCRdb lists one record per CDR3 protein. The table includes around 50,000 distinct CDR3 sequences, 15% to 20% detected once. Broader study findings: TCR clonal expansion peaked in HTLV-1-associated myelopathy patients and was lowest in multiple sclerosis patients.

This clonotype was seen repeatedly, ten times or more. Its matching antigen is unknown. Trimming removed 1 base from V and 4 bases from J; junction bases left unmatched: 1. Per the germline V gene, CDR1 is SGHTA and CDR2 is FQGNSA. The CDR3 has 14 residues. This receptor was obtained from a man aged 60-69 years in good health. V gene TRBV7-2 combines with J gene TRBJ2-3; TRBD2 aligns across 8 bases. Sequenced: PBMCs. The CDR3 loop is CASSLDSGADTQYF. CDR3 in DNA: TGTGCCAGCAGCTTAGATAGCGGGGCAGATACGCAGTATTTT.